This TCR beta chain is drawn from a study of T-cell reconstitution after alpha-beta-depleted transplantation in children. The study's findings and limits: Several hundred expanded graft clones reportedly gave rise to the alpha-beta T cells present about two months after transplant.

The V gene lost 3 bases and the J gene lost 4 bases, with 19 bases spanning the gap. The CDR3 spans 17 residues. The germline CDR1 and CDR2 sequences are SGDLS and YYNGEE. This clonotype showed up many times. Its antigen is not known. Unique molecular identifiers were incorporated when the TCRbeta library was constructed. Each CDR3 protein is one row after TCRdb ran MiXCR on the PCR reads. The table has about 830,000 distinct CDR3 sequences, around 17% seen once. The sample was PBMCs, mostly from graft donor cells, taken 360 days after TCRalphabeta/CD19-depleted stem cell transplant. The TCR comes from a male patient younger than 18 who had a stem cell transplant for acute lymphoblastic leukemia, so the T cells may come from the graft donor. The chain links TRBV9 to TRBJ1-4, with TRBD1 as a possible D gene (5 bases). CDR3 in amino acids: CASSASYAAGINEKLFF. The CDR3 bases are TGTGCCAGCAGCGCGTCTTACGCGGCAGGGATTAATGAAAAACTGTTTTTT.